This TCR beta chain appears in the sequencing data of a study of vaccination and CD4 T cells after COVID-19. The overall study: The convalescents, six males and four females, included two who were Hispanic. Cultures serving as controls received a peptide pool (CEFX or HIV-1 Nef) or no peptide.

Scientists ran DNA taken from cultured CD4+ T cells through the Oncomine TCR Beta short-read assay for sequencing. MiXCR, applied by TCRdb to the PCR reads, yields one record per CDR3 protein. Altogether 17,000 or so distinct CDR3 sequences are present, roughly 59% being singletons, with the ten largest covering about 5%. This clonotype was recorded a few times. Its matching antigen is unknown. Treatment here: approximately 9-day PBMC culture with coronavirus spike peptide pools or control peptides (ViraFEST assay). Half-medium changes with fresh IL-2 medium occurred on days 3 and 7. Germline loops: CDR1 SEHNR, CDR2 FQNEAQ (reference sequence). Trimming shortened V by 5 bases and J by 4 bases, and 11 bases separated the two germline ends. The CDR3 totals 13 residues.

V gene TRBV7-9 combines with J gene TRBJ1-2; tentatively, D is TRBD1 (5 bases). The sequence derives from a human donor who had recovered from COVID-19. The starting material was CD4+ T cells from blood, cultured in vitro, obtained after SARS-CoV-2 vaccination. The CDR3 region has the DNA TGTGCCAGCAGCCCCGACAGCTTCTATGGCTACACCTTC. This translates into CASSPDSFYGYTF.